Included here is one T cell receptor beta chain sequence, with context. The table lists this clone with a few counts. Its target antigen remains unknown. Base qualities are missing; no much larger clone stands one base away. From each donor, a single peripheral blood sample of approximately 110 mL on average was drawn into heparinised tubes. Using a panel that included CD45RO, CCR7, CD25, CD127, CD95 and CD27, naive, central memory, regulatory and stem cell-like memory CD4+ T cells were sorted on a BD FACSAria II. Every sorted population had a purity above 95%. PBMCs were isolated immediately by Lymphoprep density gradient centrifugation and stained directly without culture. So that batch effects would be minimized, each experiment stained and sorted samples in pairs, pairing one healthy donor with one patient. These data are taken from a study of beta chain features in type 1 diabetes (dated by TCRdb to 2017 to 2018). For the study in its entirety: No differences in mean age, gender distribution, total cell number or subset yield were found between patients and healthy donors. A total of about 100,000,000 sorted cells were examined across all samples, and RNA yield correlated strongly with the number of cells per subset. In the study, TCRB repertoires of sorted circulating CD4+ T cell subsets from recently diagnosed type 1 diabetes patients were compared with those of matched healthy donors. Whereas all 28 donors provided naive and central memory subsets, regulatory and stem cell-like memory subsets were isolated from just 8 patients and roughly 8 healthy donors. Results the study describes overall, beyond this receptor: Only small numbers of individuals were included in the HLA sub-analyses, which left unresolved whether HLA type had any influence on TCRB rearrangement. PCR may preferentially amplify shorter templates, but because patient and control samples were amplified and corrected together, any resulting skew would affect both groups equally. At VDJ recombination sites, type 1 diabetes patients had fewer insertions and more deleted nucleotides, which implies abnormalities in thymic rearrangement. Naive, central memory and regulatory TCRB repertoires appeared to be more alike among patients than among healthy donors. In all four CD4+ subsets, TCRB CDR3 length was moderately but significantly shorter in type 1 diabetes patients. Because cDNA was sequenced instead of genomic DNA, highly expressing activated cells could be over-represented, though the groups showed no difference in activation or CD3 levels.

In the germline V gene, CDR1 corresponds to KGHSH and CDR2 to LQKENI. Inclusive of the bounding cysteine and phenylalanine, the CDR3 is 15 residues long. Of the read, only the CDR3 DNA is kept; its 45 bases are in frame from base 1. Trimming accounts for 0 bases at V and 1 base at J, while the number of junction bases matched to no gene is 2. The entire isolated RNA was reverse transcribed using the High Capacity cDNA Reverse Transcription Kit, and thus expressed TCRB transcripts were sequenced. Naive, central memory and regulatory T cell samples underwent deep immunoSEQ sequencing, averaging around 4 million total reads per sample. Sorted cells were lysed in RLT buffer, and RNA was extracted using DNase-treated RNeasy Micro or Mini kits according to cell number. To prevent cross-contamination, each cell subset was processed individually, whereas patient and healthy donor samples were processed jointly. The immunoSEQ multiplex PCR was used to amplify TCRB sequences from cDNA, yielding 87-bp fragments that span the CDR3 region. The amplicons were sequenced using the Illumina HiSeq platform. In the paper's pipeline: Synthetic template baselines were used to correct PCR bias computationally, reads within Hamming distance 2 were collapsed together, and singletons that could not be merged were discarded. Reads were aligned against IMGT to assign V, D and J genes, CDR3 length and insertions or deletions at six rearrangement sites. Within each subset, clonotype counts were normalized to sorted cell number, after which true diversity and Gini coefficients were computed with the tcR R package. Repertoire sharing was quantified using the overlap coefficient calculated on TCRB nucleotide sequences. Out-of-frame TCRB sequences from naive cells were analyzed as a proxy for the pre-selection repertoire. In its TCRdb copy, this immuneACCESS table keeps in-frame sequences only and misses some clones. Where compared with another copy, unresolved V genes explain less than half of these, and the others have no known cause. V and J calls and clone size are copied from that table; D and trimming were computed from the DNA. The table for this sample lists 300,000 to 400,000 clones; roughly 12% of them were counted only once. The ten largest clonotypes hold around 0.015% of the sample.

What was sequenced was naive CD4+ T cells from blood. According to the study, the label for this sample's cell subset or site signals: true naive CD4+ T cells. This chain joins TRBV18 to TRBJ1-1; TRBD1 fits 7 bases in the junction. The TCR was taken from a man between 18 and 29 years old in good health. CDR3 region: CASSPPGQRNTEAFF. The nucleotide sequence reads TGTGCCAGCTCACCACCGGGACAGAGGAACACTGAAGCTTTCTTT.